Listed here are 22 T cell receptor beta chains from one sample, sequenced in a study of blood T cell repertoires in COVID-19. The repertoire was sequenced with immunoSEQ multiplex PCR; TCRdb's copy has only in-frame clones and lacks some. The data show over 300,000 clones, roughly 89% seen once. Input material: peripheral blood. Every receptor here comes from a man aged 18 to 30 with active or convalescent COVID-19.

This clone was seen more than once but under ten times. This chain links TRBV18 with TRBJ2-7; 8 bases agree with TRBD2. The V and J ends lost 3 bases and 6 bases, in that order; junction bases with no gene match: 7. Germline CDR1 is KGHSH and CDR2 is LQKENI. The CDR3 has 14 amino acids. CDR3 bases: TGTGCCAGCTCACCGGTTACGGGGGGGCGCGAGCAGTACTTC. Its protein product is CASSPVTGGREQYF.

CDR3 amino acids: CASSLRHSGTSSYEQYF. The CDR3 DNA reads TGTGCCAGCAGCTTACGGCATAGCGGGACGAGCTCCTACGAGCAGTACTTC. The chain employs TRBV7-9 and TRBJ2-7, with 8 positions matching TRBD2. Looked up from germline, CDR1 is SEHNR and CDR2 is FQNEAQ (reference sequence). The CDR3 totals 17 residues. V was clipped by 2 bases and J by 0 bases; unmatched bases: 9.

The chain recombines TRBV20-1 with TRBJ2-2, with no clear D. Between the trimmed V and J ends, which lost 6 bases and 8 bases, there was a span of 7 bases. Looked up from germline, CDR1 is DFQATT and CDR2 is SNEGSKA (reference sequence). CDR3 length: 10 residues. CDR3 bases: TGCAGTGCCTTGAGGGGGGAGCTGTTTTTT. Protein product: CSALRGELFF.

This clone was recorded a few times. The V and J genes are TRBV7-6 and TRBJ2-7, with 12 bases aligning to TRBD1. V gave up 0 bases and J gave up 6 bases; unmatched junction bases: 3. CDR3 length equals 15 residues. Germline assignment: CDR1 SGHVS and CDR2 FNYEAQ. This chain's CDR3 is CASSLAGTGGSEQYF. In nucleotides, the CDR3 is TGTGCCAGCAGCTTAGCGGGGACAGGGGGCAGCGAGCAGTACTTC.

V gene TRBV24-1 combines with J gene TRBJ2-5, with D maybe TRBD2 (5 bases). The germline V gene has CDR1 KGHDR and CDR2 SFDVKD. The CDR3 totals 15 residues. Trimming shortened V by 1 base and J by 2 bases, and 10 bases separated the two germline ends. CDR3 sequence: CATSDFRGGQETQYF. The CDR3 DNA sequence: TGTGCCACCAGTGATTTCCGTGGCGGGCAAGAGACCCAGTACTTC.

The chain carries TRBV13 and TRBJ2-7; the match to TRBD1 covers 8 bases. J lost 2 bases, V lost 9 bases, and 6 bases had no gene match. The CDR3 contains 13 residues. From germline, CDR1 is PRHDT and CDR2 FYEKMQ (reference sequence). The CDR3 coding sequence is TGTGCCAGTGCTGGGACAGGCACCTACGAGCAGTACTTC. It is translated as CASAGTGTYEQYF.

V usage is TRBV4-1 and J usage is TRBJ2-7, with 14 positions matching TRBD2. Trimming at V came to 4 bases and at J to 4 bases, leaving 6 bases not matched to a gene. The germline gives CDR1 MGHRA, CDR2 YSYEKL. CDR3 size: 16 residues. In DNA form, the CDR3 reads TGCGCCAGCAGCCGTGGGACTAGCGGGGGATCATACGAGCAGTACTTC. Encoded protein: CASSRGTSGGSYEQYF.

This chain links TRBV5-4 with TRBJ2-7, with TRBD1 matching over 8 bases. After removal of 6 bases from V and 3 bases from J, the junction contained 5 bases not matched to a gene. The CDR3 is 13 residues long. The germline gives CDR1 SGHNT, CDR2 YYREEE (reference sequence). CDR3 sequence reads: CASKPQGVYEQYF. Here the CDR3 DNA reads TGTGCCAGCAAACCACAGGGGGTCTACGAGCAGTACTTC.

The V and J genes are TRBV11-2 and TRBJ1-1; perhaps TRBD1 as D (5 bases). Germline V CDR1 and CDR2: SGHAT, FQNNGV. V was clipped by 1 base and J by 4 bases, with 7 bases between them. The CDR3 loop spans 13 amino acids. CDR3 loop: CASSLGGLTEAFF. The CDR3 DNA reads TGTGCCAGCAGCTTAGGGGGACTCACTGAAGCTTTCTTT. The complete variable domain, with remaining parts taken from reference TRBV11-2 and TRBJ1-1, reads EAGVAQSPRYKIIEKRQSVAFWCNPISGHATLYWYQQILGQGPKLLIQFQNNGVVDDSQLPKDRFSAERLKGVDSTLKIQPAKLEDSAVYLCASSLGGLTEAFFGQGTRLTVV.

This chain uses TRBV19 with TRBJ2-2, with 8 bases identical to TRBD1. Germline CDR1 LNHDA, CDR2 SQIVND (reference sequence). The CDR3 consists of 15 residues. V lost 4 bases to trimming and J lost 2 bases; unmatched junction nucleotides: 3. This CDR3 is CASSTGGVNTGELFF. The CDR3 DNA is TGTGCCAGTAGTACAGGGGGCGTAAACACCGGGGAGCTGTTTTTT.

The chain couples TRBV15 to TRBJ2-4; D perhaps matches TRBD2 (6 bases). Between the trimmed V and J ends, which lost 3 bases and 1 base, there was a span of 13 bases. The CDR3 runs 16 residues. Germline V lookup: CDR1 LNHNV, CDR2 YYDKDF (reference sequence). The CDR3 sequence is CATSRELTSAKNIQYF. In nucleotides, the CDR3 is TGTGCCACCAGCAGGGAACTCACTAGCGCCAAAAACATTCAGTACTTC.

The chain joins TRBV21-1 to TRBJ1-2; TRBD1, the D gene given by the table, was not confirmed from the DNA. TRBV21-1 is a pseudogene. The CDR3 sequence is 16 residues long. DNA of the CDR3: TGTGCCAGCAGCAAAGAGATTCACAGGGGTAACTATGGCTACACCTTC. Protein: CASSKEIHRGNYGYTF.

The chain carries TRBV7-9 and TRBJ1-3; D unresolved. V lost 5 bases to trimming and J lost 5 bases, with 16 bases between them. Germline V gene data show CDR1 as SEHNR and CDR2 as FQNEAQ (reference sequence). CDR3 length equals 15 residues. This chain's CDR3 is CASSVEAGNRNTIYF. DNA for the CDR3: TGTGCCAGCAGCGTAGAGGCAGGAAATAGAAACACCATATATTTT. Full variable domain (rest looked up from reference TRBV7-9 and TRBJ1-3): DTGVSQNPRHKITKRGQNVTFRCDPISEHNRLYWYRQTLGQGPEFLTYFQNEAQLEKSRLLSDRFSAERPKGSFSTLEIQRTEQGDSAMYLCASSVEAGNRNTIYFGEGSWLTVV.

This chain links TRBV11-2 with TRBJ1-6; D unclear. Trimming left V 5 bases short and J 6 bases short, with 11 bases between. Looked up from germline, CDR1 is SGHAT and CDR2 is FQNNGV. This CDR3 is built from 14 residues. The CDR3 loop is CASSHRDLNSPLHF. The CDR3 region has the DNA TGTGCCAGCAGCCACAGAGATCTTAATTCACCCCTCCACTTT.

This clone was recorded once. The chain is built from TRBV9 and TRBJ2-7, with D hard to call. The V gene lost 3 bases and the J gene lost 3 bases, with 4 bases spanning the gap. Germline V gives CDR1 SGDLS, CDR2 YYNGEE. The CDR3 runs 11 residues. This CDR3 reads CASSGDYEQYF. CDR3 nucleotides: TGTGCCAGCAGCGGAGACTACGAGCAGTACTTC.

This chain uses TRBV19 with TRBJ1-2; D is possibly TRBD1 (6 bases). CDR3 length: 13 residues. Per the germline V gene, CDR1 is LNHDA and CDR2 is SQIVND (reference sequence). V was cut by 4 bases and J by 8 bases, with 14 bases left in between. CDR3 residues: CASSTQGMGGYTF. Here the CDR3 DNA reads TGTGCCAGTAGTACCCAGGGGATGGGCGGCTACACCTTC.

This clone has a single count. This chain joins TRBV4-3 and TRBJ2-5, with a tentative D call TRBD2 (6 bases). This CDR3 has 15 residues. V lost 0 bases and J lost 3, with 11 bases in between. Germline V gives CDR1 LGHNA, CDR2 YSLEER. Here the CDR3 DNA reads TGCGCCAGCAGCCAAGAAGGGACTGGAGAAGAGACCCAGTACTTC. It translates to CASSQEGTGEETQYF.

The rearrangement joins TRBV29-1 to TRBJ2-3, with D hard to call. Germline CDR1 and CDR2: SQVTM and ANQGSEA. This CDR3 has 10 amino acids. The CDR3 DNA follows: TGCACCGTGCAGGCAGATACGCAGTATTTT. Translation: CTVQADTQYF.

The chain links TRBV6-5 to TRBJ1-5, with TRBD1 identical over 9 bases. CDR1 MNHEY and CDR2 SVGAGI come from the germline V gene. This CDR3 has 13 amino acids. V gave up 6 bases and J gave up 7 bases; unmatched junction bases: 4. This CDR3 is CASRNRGQQPQHF. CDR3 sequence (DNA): TGTGCCAGCAGAAACAGGGGGCAGCAGCCCCAGCATTTT.

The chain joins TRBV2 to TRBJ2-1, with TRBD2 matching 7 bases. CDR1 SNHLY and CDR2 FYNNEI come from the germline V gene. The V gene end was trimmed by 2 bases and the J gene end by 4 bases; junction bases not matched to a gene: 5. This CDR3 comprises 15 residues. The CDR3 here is CASSEWGGSYNEQFF. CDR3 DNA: TGTGCCAGCAGTGAATGGGGGGGATCATACAATGAGCAGTTCTTC.

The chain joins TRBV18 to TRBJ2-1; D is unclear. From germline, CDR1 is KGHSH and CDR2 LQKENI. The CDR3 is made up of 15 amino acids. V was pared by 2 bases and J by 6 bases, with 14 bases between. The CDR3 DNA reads TGTGCCAGCTCACCAGTGTTAACTTTTAGCAATGAGCAGTTCTTC. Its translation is CASSPVLTFSNEQFF.

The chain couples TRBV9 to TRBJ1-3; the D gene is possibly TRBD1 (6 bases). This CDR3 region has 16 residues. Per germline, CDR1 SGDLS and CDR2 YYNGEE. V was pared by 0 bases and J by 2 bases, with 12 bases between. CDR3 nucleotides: TGTGCCAGCAGCGTAGCCCGATGGACAGCTGGAAACACCATATATTTT. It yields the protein CASSVARWTAGNTIYF.